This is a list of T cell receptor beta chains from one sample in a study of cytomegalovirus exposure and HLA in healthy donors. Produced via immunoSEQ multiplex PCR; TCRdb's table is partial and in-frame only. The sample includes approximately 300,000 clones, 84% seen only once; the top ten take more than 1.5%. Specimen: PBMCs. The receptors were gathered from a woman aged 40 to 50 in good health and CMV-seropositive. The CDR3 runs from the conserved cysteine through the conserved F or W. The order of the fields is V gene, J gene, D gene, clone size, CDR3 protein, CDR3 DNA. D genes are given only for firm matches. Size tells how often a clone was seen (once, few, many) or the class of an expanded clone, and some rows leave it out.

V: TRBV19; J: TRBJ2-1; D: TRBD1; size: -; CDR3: CASRPFGTGLPRDEQFF; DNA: TGTGCCAGTAGACCTTTCGGGACAGGACTCCCTCGGGATGAGCAGTTCTTC
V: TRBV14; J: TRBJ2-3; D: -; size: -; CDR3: CASSQALAGTDTQYF; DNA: TGTGCCAGCAGCCAGGCGTTAGCGGGCACAGATACGCAGTATTTT
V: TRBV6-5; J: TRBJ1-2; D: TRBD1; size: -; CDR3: CASREWTGGAYGYTF; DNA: TGTGCCAGCAGGGAGTGGACAGGGGGCGCCTATGGCTACACCTTC
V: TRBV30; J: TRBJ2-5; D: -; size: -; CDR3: CAWIRFPGETQYF; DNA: TGTGCCTGGATCCGGTTCCCTGGAGAGACCCAGTACTTC
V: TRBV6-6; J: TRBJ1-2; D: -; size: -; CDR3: CASLRGATNYGYTF; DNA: TGTGCCAGCCTTCGAGGAGCTACTAACTATGGCTACACCTTC
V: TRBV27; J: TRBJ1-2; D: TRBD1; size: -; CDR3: CASSLWGQAPNGYTF; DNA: TGTGCCAGCAGTTTATGGGGACAGGCCCCGAATGGCTACACCTTC
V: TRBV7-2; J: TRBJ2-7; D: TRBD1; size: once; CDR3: CASSDRDRGVREQYF; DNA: TGTGCCAGCAGCGACCGGGACAGGGGGGTTCGCGAGCAGTACTTC
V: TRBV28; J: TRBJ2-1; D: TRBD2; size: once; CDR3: CASSPPTSGSYNEQFF; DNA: TGTGCCAGCAGCCCCCCAACTAGCGGCTCCTACAATGAGCAGTTCTTC
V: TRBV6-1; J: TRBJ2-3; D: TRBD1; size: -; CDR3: CASSEPGQGTDTQYF; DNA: TGTGCCAGCAGTGAACCGGGACAGGGCACAGATACGCAGTATTTT
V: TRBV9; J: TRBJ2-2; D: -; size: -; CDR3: CASSLNTGELFF; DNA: TGTGCCAGCAGCCTCAACACCGGGGAGCTGTTTTTT
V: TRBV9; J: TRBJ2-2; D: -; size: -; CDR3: CASSVRNTGELFF; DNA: TGTGCCAGCAGCGTCCGTAACACCGGGGAGCTGTTTTTT
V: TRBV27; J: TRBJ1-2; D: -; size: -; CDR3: CASSIMRDTMSGYTF; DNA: TGTGCCAGCAGCATTATGAGGGACACCATGTCCGGCTACACCTTC
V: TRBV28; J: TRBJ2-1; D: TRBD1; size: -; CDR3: CVRAPGGPYNEQFF; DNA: TGTGTCAGAGCCCCAGGGGGTCCCTACAATGAGCAGTTCTTC
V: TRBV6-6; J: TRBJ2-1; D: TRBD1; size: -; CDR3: CASSYPGQLNEQFF; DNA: TGTGCCAGCAGTTACCCGGGACAGCTCAATGAGCAGTTCTTC
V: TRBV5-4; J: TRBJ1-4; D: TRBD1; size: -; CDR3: CASSRDRGHEKLFF; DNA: TGTGCCAGCAGCAGGGACAGGGGGCATGAAAAACTGTTTTTT
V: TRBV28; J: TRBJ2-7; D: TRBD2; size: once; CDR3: CASSQPGLAFEQYF; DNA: TGTGCCAGCAGTCAACCCGGACTAGCCTTCGAGCAGTACTTC
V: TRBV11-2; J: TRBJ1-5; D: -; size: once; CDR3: CASSLHMDQPQHF; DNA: TGTGCCAGCAGCTTACACATGGATCAGCCCCAGCATTTT
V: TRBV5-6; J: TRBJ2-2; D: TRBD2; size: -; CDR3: CASSIRGLDKTGELFF; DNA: TGTGCCAGCAGCATCCGGGGACTAGACAAAACCGGGGAGCTGTTTTTT
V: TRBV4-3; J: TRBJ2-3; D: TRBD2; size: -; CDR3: CASSQDSGGGSTDTQYF; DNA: TGCGCCAGCAGCCAAGACTCCGGGGGAGGGAGCACAGATACGCAGTATTTT
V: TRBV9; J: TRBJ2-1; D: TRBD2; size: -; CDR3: CASSVNLPGLAFEQFF; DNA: TGTGCCAGCAGCGTAAACCTCCCGGGACTAGCATTTGAGCAGTTCTTC
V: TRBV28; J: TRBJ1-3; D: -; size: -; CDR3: CASSLRGSGNTIYF; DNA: TGTGCCAGCAGTTTACGGGGGTCTGGAAACACCATATATTTT
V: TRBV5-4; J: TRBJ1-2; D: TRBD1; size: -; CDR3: CASSLDRVYGYTF; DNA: TGTGCCAGCAGCCTGGACAGGGTATATGGCTACACCTTC